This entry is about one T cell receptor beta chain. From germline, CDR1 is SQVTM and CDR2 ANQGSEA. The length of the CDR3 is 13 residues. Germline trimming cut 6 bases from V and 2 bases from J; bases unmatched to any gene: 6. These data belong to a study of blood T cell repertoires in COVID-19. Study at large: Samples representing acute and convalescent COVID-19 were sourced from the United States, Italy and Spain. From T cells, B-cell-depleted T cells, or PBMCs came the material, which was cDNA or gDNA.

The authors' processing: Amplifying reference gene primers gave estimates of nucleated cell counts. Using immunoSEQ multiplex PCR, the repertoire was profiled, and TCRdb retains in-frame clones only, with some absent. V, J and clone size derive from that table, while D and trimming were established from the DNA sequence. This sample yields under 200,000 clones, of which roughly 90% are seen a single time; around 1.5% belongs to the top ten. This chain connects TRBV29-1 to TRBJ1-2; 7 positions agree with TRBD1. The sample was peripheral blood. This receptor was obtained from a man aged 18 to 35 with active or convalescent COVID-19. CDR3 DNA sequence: TGCAGCGTCCCGGACAGGCCAAACTATGGCTACACCTTC. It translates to CSVPDRPNYGYTF.